The entry that follows covers one TCR beta chain sequence. Authors' processing steps: Amplifying reference gene primers gave estimates of nucleated cell counts. Data came from immunoSEQ multiplex PCR; TCRdb stores just in-frame clones and leaves some out. D and trimming come from the DNA, and the V and J calls and clone size come from that table. The table includes more than 55,000 clones, roughly 90% detected once. This CDR3 has 14 residues. Germline V gives CDR1 ENHRY, CDR2 SYGVKD. V lost 6 bases, J lost 5 bases, and 16 bases lay in between. This specimen belongs to a study of blood T cell repertoires in COVID-19. In the study overall: The samples span acute and convalescent COVID-19 from the United States, Italy and Spain. T cells, B-cell-depleted T cells, or PBMCs supplied cDNA or gDNA.

The clonotype originates from an elderly woman with acute or convalescent COVID-19. Sequencing was done on a sample of peripheral blood. The chain carries TRBV10-3 and TRBJ2-5; a possible D gene is TRBD1 (6 bases). In DNA, the CDR3 is TGTGCCATCAGATTAAGGACAGACGTGGAGACCCAGTACTTC. Translation: CAIRLRTDVETQYF.